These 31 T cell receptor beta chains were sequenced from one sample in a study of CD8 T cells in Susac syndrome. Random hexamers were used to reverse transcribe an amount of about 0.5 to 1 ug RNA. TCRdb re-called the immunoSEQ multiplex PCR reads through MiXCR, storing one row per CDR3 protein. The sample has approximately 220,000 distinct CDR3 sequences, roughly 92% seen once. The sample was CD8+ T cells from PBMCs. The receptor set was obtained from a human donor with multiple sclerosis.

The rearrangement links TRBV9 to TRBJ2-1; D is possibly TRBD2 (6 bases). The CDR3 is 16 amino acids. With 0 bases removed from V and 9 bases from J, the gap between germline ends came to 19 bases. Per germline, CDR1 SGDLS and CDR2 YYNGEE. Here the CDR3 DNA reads TGTGCCAGCAGCGTAGAAGTGACTAGTCCTAGTCTTGAGCAGTTCTTC. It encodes CASSVEVTSPSLEQFF.

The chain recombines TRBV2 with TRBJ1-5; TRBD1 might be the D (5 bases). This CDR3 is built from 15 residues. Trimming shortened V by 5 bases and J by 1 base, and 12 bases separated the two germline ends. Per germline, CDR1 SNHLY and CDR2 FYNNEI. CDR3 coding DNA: TGTGCCAGCAGTCAAAGCTGGGGGAGCAATCAGCCCCAGCATTTT. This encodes CASSQSWGSNQPQHF.

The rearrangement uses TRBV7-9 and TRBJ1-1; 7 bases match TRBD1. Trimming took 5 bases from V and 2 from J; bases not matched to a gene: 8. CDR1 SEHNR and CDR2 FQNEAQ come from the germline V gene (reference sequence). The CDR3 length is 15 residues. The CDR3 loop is CASSASTGRNTEAFF. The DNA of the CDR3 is TGTGCCAGCAGCGCCTCGACAGGGAGAAACACTGAAGCTTTCTTT.

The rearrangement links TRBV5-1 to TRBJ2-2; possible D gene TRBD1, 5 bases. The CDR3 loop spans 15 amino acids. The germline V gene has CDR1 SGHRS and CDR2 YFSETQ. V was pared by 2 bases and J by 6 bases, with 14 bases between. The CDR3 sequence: CASSFDSSKAGELFF. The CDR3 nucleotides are TGCGCCAGCAGCTTTGACAGTTCCAAAGCCGGGGAGCTGTTTTTT. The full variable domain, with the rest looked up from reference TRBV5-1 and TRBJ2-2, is KAGVTQTPRYLIKTRGQQVTLSCSPISGHRSVSWYQQTPGQGLQFLFEYFSETQRNKGNFPGRFSGRQFSNSRSEMNVSTLELGDSALYLCASSFDSSKAGELFFGEGSRLTVL.

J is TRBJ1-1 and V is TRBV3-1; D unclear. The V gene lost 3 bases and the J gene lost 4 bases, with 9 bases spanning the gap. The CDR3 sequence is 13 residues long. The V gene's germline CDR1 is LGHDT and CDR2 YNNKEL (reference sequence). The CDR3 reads CASSQGYATEAFF. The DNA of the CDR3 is TGTGCCAGCAGCCAGGGATACGCCACTGAAGCTTTCTTT.

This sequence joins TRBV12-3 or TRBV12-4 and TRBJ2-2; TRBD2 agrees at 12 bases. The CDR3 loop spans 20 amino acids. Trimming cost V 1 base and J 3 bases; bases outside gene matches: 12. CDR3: CASSLGASGRAGGHTGELFF. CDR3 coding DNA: TGTGCCAGCAGTTTAGGTGCTAGCGGGAGGGCAGGGGGTCACACCGGGGAGCTGTTTTTT.

CDR3 in amino acids: CASSLDYRGRPEAFF. The CDR3 bases are TGTGCCAGCAGTTTAGATTACAGGGGCCGTCCTGAAGCTTTCTTT. The chain recombines TRBV28 with TRBJ1-1, with 7 bases fitting TRBD1. Trimming took 2 bases from V and 6 from J; bases not matched to a gene: 9. Germline CDR1 is MDHEN and CDR2 is SYDVKM. The CDR3 has 15 residues.

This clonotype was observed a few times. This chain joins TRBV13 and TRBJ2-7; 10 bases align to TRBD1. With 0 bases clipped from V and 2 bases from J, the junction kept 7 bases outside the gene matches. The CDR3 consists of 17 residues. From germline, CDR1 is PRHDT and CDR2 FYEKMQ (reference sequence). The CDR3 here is CASSLGLGTGATYEQYF. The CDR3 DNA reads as TGTGCCAGCAGCTTAGGCCTTGGGACAGGGGCTACCTACGAGCAGTACTTC. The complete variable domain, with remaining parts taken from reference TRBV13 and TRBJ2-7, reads AAGVIQSPRHLIKEKRETATLKCYPIPRHDTVYWYQQGPGQDPQFLISFYEKMQSDKGSIPDRFSAQQFSDYHSELNMSSLELGDSALYFCASSLGLGTGATYEQYFGPGTRLTVT.

CDR3 nucleotides: TGTGCCAGCGACTTACAGGGGGGGAGCAATCAGCCCCAGCATTTT. Its protein is CASDLQGGSNQPQHF. The chain combines TRBV2 with TRBJ1-5, with 8 bases that match TRBD1. V shed 8 bases and J 1 base; nucleotides not matched to a gene: 7. Germline loops: CDR1 SNHLY, CDR2 FYNNEI. The CDR3 extends over 15 amino acids.

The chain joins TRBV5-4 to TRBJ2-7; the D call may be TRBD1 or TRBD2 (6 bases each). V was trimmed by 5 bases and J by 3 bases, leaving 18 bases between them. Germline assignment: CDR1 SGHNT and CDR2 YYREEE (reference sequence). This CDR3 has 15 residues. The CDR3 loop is CASSLMGGSGYEQYF. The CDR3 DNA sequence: TGTGCCAGCAGTTTGATGGGGGGCTCTGGCTACGAGCAGTACTTC.

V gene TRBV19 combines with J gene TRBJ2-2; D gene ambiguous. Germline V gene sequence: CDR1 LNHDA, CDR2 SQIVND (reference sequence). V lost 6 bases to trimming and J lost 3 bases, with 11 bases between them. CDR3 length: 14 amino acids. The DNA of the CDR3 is TGTGCCAGTAGGGAACAGCGATACACCGGGGAGCTGTTTTTT. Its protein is CASREQRYTGELFF.

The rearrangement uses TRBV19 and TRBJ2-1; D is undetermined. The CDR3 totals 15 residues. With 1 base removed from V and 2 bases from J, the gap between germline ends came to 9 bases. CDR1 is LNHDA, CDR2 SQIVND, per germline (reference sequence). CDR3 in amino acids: CASSIVTNTYNEQFF. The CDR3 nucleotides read TGTGCCAGTAGTATAGTAACTAACACCTACAATGAGCAGTTCTTC.

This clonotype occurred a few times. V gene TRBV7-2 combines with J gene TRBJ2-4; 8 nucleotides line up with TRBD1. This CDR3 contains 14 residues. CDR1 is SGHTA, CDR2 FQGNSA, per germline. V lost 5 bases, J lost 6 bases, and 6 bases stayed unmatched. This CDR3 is CASSTRTGRNIQYF. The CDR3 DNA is TGTGCCAGCAGCACGCGGACAGGGAGAAACATTCAGTACTTC.

The CDR3 here is CASSLEAAFYEQYF. Written as DNA, the CDR3 is TGCGCCAGCAGCTTGGAGGCAGCCTTCTACGAGCAGTACTTC. The rearrangement joins TRBV5-1 to TRBJ2-7; D gene unclear. The ends were cut back, 0 bases at V and 3 bases at J, with 10 bases in the middle. The CDR3 runs 14 residues. Germline CDR1 SGHRS, CDR2 YFSETQ.

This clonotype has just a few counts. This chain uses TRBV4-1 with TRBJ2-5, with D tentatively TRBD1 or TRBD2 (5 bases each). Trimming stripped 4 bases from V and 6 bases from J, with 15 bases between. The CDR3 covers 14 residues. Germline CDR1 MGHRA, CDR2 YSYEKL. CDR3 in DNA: TGCGCCAGCAGCCCGGGACCGCTCGCGAAGACCCAGTACTTC. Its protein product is CASSPGPLAKTQYF.

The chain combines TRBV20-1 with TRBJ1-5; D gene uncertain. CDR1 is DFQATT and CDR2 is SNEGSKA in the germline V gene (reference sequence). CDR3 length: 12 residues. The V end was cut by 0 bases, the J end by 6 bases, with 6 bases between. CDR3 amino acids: CSARDLAQPQHF. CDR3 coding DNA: TGCAGTGCTAGAGATCTCGCTCAGCCCCAGCATTTT.

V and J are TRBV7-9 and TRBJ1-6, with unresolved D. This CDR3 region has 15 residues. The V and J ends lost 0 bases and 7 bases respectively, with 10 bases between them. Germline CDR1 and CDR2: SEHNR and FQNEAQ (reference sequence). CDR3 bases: TGTGCCAGCAGCTTAGCGGCAGGCTGGAATTCACCCCTCCACTTT. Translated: CASSLAAGWNSPLHF.

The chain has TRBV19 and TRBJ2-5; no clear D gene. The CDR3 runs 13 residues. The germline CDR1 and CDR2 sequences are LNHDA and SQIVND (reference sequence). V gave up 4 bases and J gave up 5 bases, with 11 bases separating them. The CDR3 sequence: CASSTHDGETQYF. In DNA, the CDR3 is TGTGCCAGTAGTACACATGATGGCGAGACCCAGTACTTC.

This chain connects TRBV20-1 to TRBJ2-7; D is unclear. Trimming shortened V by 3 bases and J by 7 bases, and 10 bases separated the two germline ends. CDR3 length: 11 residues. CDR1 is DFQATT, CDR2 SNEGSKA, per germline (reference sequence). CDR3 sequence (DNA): TGCAGTGCTAGGACCGCAGTGGAGCAGTACTTC. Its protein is CSARTAVEQYF.

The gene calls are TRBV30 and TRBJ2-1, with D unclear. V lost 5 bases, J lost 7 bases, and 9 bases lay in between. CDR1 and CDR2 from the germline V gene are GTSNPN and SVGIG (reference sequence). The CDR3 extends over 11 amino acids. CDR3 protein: CAWDTSNEQFF. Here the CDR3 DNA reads TGTGCCTGGGACACGAGTAATGAGCAGTTCTTC.

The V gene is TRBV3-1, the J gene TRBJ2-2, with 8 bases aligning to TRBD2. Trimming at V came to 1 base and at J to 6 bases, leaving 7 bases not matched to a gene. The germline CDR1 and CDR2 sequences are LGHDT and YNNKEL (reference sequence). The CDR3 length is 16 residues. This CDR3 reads CASSQVGERESGELFF. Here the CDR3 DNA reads TGTGCCAGCAGCCAAGTTGGGGAGCGGGAGTCCGGGGAGCTGTTTTTT.

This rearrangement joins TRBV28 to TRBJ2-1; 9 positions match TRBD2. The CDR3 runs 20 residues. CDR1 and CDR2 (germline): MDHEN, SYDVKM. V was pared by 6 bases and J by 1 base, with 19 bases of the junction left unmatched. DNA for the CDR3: TGTGCCAGCAGAACGAGGACTAGCGAGAAATATCCGCTATCCTACAATGAGCAGTTCTTC. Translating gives CASRTRTSEKYPLSYNEQFF.

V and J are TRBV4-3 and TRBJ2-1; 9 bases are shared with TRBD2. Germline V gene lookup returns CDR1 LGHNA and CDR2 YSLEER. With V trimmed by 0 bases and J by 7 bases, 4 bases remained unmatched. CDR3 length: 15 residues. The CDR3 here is CASSQDLTSGNEQFF. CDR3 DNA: TGCGCCAGCAGCCAAGATCTTACTAGCGGGAATGAGCAGTTCTTC.

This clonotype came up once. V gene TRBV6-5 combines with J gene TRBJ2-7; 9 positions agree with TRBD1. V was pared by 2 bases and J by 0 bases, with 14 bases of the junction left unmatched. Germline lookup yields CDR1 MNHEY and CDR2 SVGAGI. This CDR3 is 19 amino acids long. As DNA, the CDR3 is TGTGCCAGCAGTTACCCAACAGGGGGCCCGGGGTCTAGCTCCTACGAGCAGTACTTC. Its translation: CASSYPTGGPGSSSYEQYF.

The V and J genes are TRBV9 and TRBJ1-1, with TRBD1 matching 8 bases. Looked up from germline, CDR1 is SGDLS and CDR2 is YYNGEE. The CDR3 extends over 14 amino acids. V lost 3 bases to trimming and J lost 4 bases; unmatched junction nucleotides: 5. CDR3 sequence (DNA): TGTGCCAGCAGCGCACAGGGGGTGGGCACTGAAGCTTTCTTT. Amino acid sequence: CASSAQGVGTEAFF.

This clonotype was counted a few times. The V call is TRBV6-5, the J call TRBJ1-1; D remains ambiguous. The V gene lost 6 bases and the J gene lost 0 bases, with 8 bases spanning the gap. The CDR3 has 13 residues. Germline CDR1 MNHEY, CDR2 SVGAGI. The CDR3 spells CASSSGVNTEAFF. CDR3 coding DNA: TGTGCCAGCAGCTCCGGGGTGAACACTGAAGCTTTCTTT.

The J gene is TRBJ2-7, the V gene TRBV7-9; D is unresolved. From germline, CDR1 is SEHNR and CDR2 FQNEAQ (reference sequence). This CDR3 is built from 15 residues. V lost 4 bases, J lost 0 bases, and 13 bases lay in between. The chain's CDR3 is CASSSDWQSSYEQYF. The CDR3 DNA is TGTGCCAGCAGCTCAGACTGGCAGAGCTCCTACGAGCAGTACTTC.

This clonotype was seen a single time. The CDR3 here is CASRPQSWSYEQYF. In DNA form, the CDR3 reads TGTGCCAGTCGCCCGCAGTCGTGGTCCTACGAGCAGTACTTC. The chain employs TRBV19 and TRBJ2-7; unclear D gene. From germline, CDR1 is LNHDA and CDR2 SQIVND (reference sequence). The CDR3 has 14 residues. V was shortened by 8 bases and J by 1 base, with 15 bases between the two germline ends.

CDR3 DNA sequence: TGTGCCAGCAGCAAGACAGCTTCCTCCTACGAGCAGTACTTC. Translating gives CASSKTASSYEQYF. This chain connects TRBV7-8 to TRBJ2-7, with D perhaps matching TRBD1 (5 bases). Germline values: CDR1 SGHVS, CDR2 FQNEAQ. V lost 5 bases to trimming and J lost 0 bases, with 11 bases between them. The CDR3 is 14 residues long.

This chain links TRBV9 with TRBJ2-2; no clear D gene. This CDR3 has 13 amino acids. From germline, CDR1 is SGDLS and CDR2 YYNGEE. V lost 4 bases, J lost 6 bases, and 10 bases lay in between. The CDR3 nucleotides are TGTGCCAGCAGCCCCTATTCAGCCGGGGAGCTGTTTTTT. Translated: CASSPYSAGELFF.

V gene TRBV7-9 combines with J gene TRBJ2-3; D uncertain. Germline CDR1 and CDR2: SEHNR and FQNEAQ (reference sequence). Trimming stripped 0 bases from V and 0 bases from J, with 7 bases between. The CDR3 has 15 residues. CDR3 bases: TGTGCCAGCAGCTTAGCGGCAGTAAGCACAGATACGCAGTATTTT. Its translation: CASSLAAVSTDTQYF.